This TCR beta chain was found in a study of blood T cell repertoires in COVID-19. Study-level background: The United States, Italy and Spain provided the acute and convalescent COVID-19 samples. T cells, B-cell-depleted T cells, or PBMCs provided the cDNA or gDNA that served as material.

As handled by the study authors: The assay estimated nucleated cells by amplifying reference gene primers. The data were produced by immunoSEQ multiplex PCR, yet TCRdb's version contains in-frame clones alone and is incomplete. Clone size and V and J calls were adopted from that table, with D and trimming inferred from the DNA. This sample has 350,000 or so clones; 80% to 90% occur once, and the top ten carry about 4.2%. The CDR3 is 13 amino acids. The germline V and J ends were trimmed by 7 bases and 0 bases, with 7 bases remaining between them. Germline V gene sequence: CDR1 MRHNA, CDR2 SNTAGT. Participants, about 18 to 95 years old, spanned some 23 US areas.

The sample was PBMCs or T cells enriched from blood (not recorded which). This sequence originates from a woman between 35 and 50 years old with acute COVID-19. The chain has TRBV6-4 and TRBJ1-5, with TRBD1 as a possible D gene (6 bases). CDR3 residues: CASTTGSNQPQHF. The CDR3 region has the DNA TGTGCCAGCACGACAGGTAGCAATCAGCCCCAGCATTTT.